The entry that follows covers one TCR beta chain sequence. The data were taken from a study of blood T cell repertoires in COVID-19. Study as a whole: The United States, Italy and Spain provided the acute and convalescent COVID-19 samples.

Data came from immunoSEQ multiplex PCR; TCRdb stores just in-frame clones and leaves some out. The sample contains about 300,000 clones, 80% to 95% of which appear only once. Source material: peripheral blood. The clonotype originates from a woman in her 30s with COVID-19, enrolled during active disease.

The CDR3 coding sequence is TGTGCCAGCAGCCAAGCTGGGACTAGCGGGAGGCAAAACAATGAGCAGTTCTTC. This translates into CASSQAGTSGRQNNEQFF. This chain uses TRBV3-1 (or the pseudogene TRBV3-2) with TRBJ2-1; 15 bases are shared with TRBD2. V lost 1 base and J lost 5; bases outside the gene matches: 6. CDR3 length: 18 residues. CDR1 is LGHDT and CDR2 is YNNKEL in the germline V gene (reference sequence).